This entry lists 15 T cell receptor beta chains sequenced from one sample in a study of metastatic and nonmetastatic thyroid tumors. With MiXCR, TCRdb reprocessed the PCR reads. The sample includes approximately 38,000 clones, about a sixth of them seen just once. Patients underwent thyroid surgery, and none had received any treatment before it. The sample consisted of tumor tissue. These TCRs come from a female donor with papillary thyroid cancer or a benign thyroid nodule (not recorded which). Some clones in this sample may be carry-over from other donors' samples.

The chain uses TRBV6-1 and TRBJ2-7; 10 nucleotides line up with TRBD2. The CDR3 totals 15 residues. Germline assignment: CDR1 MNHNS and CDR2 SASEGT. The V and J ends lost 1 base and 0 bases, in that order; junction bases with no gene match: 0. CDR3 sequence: CASSEGTSGSYEQYF. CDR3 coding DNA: TGTGCCAGCAGTGAAGGGACTAGCGGCTCCTACGAGCAGTACTTC.

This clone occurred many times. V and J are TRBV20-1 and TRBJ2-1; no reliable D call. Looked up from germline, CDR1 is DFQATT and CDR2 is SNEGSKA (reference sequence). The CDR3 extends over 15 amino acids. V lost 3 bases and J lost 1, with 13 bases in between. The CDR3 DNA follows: TGCAGTGCTAGGCCGGTATCCTTTTCCTACAATGAGCAGTTCTTC. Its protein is CSARPVSFSYNEQFF.

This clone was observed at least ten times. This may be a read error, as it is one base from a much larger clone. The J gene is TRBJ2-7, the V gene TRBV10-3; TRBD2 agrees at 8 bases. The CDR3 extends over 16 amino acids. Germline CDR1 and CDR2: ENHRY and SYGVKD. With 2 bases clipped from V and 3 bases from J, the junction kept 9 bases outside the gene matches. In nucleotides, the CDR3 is TGTGCCATCAGTGAGGCGAGACTAGCGAGAGTCTACGAGCAGTACTTC. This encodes CAISEARLARVYEQYF.

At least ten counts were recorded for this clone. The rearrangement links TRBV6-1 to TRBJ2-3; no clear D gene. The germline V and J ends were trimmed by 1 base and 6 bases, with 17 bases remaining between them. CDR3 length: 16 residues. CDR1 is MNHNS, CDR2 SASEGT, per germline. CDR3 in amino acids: CASSEGGVGPWDTQYF. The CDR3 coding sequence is TGTGCCAGCAGTGAAGGTGGGGTTGGCCCCTGGGATACGCAGTATTTT.

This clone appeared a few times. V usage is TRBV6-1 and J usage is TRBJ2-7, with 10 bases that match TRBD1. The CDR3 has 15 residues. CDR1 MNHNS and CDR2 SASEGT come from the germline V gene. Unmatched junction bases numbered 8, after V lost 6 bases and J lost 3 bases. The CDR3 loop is CASSHHGTGVYEQYF. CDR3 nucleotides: TGTGCCAGCAGCCACCATGGGACAGGGGTCTACGAGCAGTACTTC.

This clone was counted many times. The CDR3 protein is CASSRLGQGTEAFF. The CDR3 DNA reads TGTGCCAGCAGTCGACTTGGCCAGGGCACTGAAGCTTTCTTT. J is TRBJ1-1 and V is TRBV6-1; perhaps TRBD1 as D (5 bases). V was pared by 5 bases and J by 4 bases, with 14 bases between. Per germline, CDR1 MNHNS and CDR2 SASEGT. This CDR3 region has 14 residues.

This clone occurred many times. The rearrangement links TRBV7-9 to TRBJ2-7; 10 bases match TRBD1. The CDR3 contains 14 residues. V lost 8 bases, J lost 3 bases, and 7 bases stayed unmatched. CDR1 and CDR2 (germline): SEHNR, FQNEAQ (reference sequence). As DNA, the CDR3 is TGTGCCAGCGGCAAAGGACAGGGGGACTACGAGCAGTACTTC. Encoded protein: CASGKGQGDYEQYF.

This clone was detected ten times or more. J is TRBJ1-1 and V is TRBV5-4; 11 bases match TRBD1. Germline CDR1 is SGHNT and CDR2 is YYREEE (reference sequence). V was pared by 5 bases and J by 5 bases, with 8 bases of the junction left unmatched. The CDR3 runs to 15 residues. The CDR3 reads CASRGTGGGQTEAFF. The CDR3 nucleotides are TGTGCCAGCAGAGGGACAGGGGGGGGACAGACTGAAGCTTTCTTT.

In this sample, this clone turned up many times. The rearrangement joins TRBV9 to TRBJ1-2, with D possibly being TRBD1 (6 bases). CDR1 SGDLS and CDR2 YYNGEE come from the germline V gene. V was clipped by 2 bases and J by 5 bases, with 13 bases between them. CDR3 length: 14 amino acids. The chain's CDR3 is CASSVGRGPYGYTF. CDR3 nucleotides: TGTGCCAGCAGCGTCGGCAGGGGACCATATGGCTACACCTTC.

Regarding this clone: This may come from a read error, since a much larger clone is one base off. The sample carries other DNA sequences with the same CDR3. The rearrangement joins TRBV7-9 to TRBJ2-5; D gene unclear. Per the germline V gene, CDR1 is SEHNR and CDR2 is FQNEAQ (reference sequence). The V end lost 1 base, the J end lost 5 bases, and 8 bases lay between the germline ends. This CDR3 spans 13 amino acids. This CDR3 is CASSLDPSETQYF. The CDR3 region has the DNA TGTGCCAGCAGCTTAGACCCCTCGGAGACCCAGTACTTC.

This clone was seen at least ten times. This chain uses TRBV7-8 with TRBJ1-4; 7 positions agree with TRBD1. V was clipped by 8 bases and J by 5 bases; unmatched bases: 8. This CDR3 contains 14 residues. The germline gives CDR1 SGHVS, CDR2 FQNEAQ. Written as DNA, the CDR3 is TGTGCCAGCCGACACTTGGGACAGAATGAAAAACTGTTTTTT. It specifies CASRHLGQNEKLFF.

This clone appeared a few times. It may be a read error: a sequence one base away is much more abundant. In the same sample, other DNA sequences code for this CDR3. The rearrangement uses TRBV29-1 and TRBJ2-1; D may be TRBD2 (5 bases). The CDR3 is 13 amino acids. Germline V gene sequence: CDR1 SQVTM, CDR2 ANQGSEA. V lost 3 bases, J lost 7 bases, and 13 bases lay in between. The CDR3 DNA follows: TGCAGCGTTGACGGGAAAGGTTATAATGAGCAGTTCTTC. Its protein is CSVDGKGYNEQFF.

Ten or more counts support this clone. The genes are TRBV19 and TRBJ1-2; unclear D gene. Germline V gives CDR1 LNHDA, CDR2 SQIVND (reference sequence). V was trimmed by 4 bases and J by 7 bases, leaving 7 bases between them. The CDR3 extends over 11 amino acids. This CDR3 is CASSTIGGYTF. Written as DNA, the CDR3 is TGTGCCAGTAGTACCATCGGTGGCTACACCTTC.

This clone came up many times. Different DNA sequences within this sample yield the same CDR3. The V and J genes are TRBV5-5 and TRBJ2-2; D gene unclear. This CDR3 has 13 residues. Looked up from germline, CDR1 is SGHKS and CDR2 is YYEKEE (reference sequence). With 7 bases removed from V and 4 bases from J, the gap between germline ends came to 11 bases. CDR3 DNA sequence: TGTGCCAGCCTTCGGTTAGTCACCGGGGAGCTGTTTTTT. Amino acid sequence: CASLRLVTGELFF.

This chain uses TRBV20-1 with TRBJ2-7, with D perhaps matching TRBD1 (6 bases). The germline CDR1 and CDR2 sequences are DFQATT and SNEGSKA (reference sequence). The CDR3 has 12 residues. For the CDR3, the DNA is TGCAGCGGGACACGGGTCTCCTACGAGCAGTACTTC. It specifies CSGTRVSYEQYF.